Each of the 21 T cell receptor beta chains below was sequenced from the same sample in a study of OX40 agonist ivuxolimab in advanced cancers. This table comes from immunoSEQ multiplex PCR, and its TCRdb copy is limited to in-frame clones, with some not included. The table records tens of thousands of clones, 85% to 90% of them present only once. Source: CD4+ or CD8+ T cells sorted from blood, taken in a trial of the OX40 agonist ivuxolimab. The origin of the receptors is an adult with an advanced solid tumor such as melanoma, head and neck, liver or kidney cancer.

The rearrangement links TRBV27 to TRBJ2-1; perhaps TRBD2 as D (5 bases). The CDR3 has 11 residues. V was shortened by 7 bases and J by 8 bases, with 9 bases between the two germline ends. Germline-derived CDR1 and CDR2 are MNHEY and SMNVEV (reference sequence). CDR3 sequence: CASIAGYEQFF. The CDR3 bases are TGTGCCAGCATCGCGGGCTATGAGCAGTTCTTC.

The V call is TRBV28, the J call TRBJ1-2; weak D call: TRBD1 (5 bases). V lost 4 bases and J lost 4, with 16 bases in between. The CDR3 runs 15 residues. Germline CDR1 is MDHEN and CDR2 is SYDVKM. The CDR3 sequence is CASSSWGRESYGYTF. Here the CDR3 DNA reads TGTGCCAGCAGTTCGTGGGGGAGGGAGAGCTATGGCTACACCTTC.

This chain links TRBV7-3 with TRBJ2-7; TRBD2 matches at 10 bases. The CDR3 covers 16 residues. CDR1 and CDR2 (germline): SGHTA, FQGTGA. The V and J ends lost 2 bases and 3 bases, in that order; junction bases with no gene match: 7. The CDR3 loop reads CASSLVPTSGNYEQYF. As DNA, the CDR3 is TGTGCCAGCAGCTTAGTTCCCACTAGCGGGAACTACGAGCAGTACTTC.

The V call is TRBV19, the J call TRBJ1-5; D not certain. The CDR3 extends over 12 amino acids. Germline values: CDR1 LNHDA, CDR2 SQIVND (reference sequence). V lost 5 bases to trimming and J lost 5 bases, with 7 bases between them. CDR3 sequence (DNA): TGTGCCAGTAGTCCCTTGGATCAGCCCCAGCATTTT. It specifies CASSPLDQPQHF.

The chain joins TRBV5-6 to TRBJ1-3, with D unclear. CDR1 and CDR2 from the germline V gene are SGHDT and YYEEEE. The CDR3 contains 16 residues. Between the trimmed V and J ends, which lost 2 bases and 4 bases, there was a span of 16 bases. The DNA of the CDR3 is TGTGCCAGCAGCTTTTCCGAAAGGCCTCTCGGAAACACCATATATTTT. The encoded protein is CASSFSERPLGNTIYF. The whole variable domain, remainder taken from reference TRBV5-6 and TRBJ1-3, is DAGVTQSPTHLIKTRGQQVTLRCSPKSGHDTVSWYQQALGQGPQFIFQYYEEEERQRGNFPDRFSGHQFPNYSSELNVNALLLGDSALYLCASSFSERPLGNTIYFGEGSWLTVV.

This clone was observed once. The V and J genes are TRBV27 and TRBJ2-1; D perhaps matches TRBD2 (5 bases). Germline CDR1 reads MNHEY; CDR2 reads SMNVEV (reference sequence). V was shortened by 3 bases and J by 8 bases, with 11 bases between the two germline ends. The CDR3 is made up of 13 amino acids. CDR3 nucleotide sequence: TGTGCCAGCAGTTTGGGGAGACTGTATGAGCAGTTCTTC. This sequence encodes CASSLGRLYEQFF.

The chain combines TRBV21-1 with TRBJ1-6. TRBV21-1 corresponds to a pseudogene. The CDR3 is 18 residues long. The CDR3 sequence: CASTRDPCARVYNSPLHF. The CDR3 DNA follows: TGTGCCAGCACAAGGGATCCCTGTGCGCGAGTTTATAATTCACCCCTCCACTTT.

CDR3 bases: TGTGCCAGCAGCTTAACGGGGGGTGCTGAAGCTTTCTTT. It encodes CASSLTGGAEAFF. This chain links TRBV7-3 with TRBJ1-1, with a possible D match to TRBD1 (5 bases). The V and J ends lost 0 bases and 6 bases respectively, with 8 bases between them. Per the germline V gene, CDR1 is SGHTA and CDR2 is FQGTGA. The CDR3 length is 13 residues. Combining the CDR3 with reference TRBV7-3 and TRBJ1-1 gives the whole variable domain GAGVSQTPSNKVTEKGKYVELRCDPISGHTALYWYRQSLGQGPEFLIYFQGTGAADDSGLPNDRFFAVRPEGSVSTLKIQRTERGDSAVYLCASSLTGGAEAFFGQGTRLTVV.

The chain carries TRBV15 and TRBJ2-1; D is possibly TRBD1 (6 bases). CDR3 size: 13 residues. Trimming left V 0 bases short and J 8 bases short, with 8 bases between. Germline lookup yields CDR1 LNHNV and CDR2 YYDKDF (reference sequence). This CDR3 reads CATSRDWGHEQFF. The CDR3 coding sequence is TGTGCCACCAGCAGAGATTGGGGGCATGAGCAGTTCTTC.

The rearrangement joins TRBV27 to TRBJ2-4; maybe TRBD2 (6 bases). This CDR3 spans 12 amino acids. The ends were cut back, 5 bases at V and 9 bases at J, with 11 bases in the middle. Germline V CDR1 and CDR2: MNHEY, SMNVEV (reference sequence). The CDR3 loop reads CASSPRRGIQYF. The DNA of the CDR3 is TGTGCCAGCAGTCCGCGGAGGGGCATTCAGTACTTC.

This clone was seen once. This chain uses TRBV19 with TRBJ2-1; 7 nucleotides align to TRBD1. J gave up 2 bases and V 10 bases, and 8 bases lay outside the gene matches. This CDR3 spans 14 amino acids. CDR1 and CDR2 (germline): LNHDA, SQIVND (reference sequence). The CDR3 sequence: CATIGTDTYNEQFF. Written as DNA, the CDR3 is TGTGCCACCATAGGGACAGATACCTACAATGAGCAGTTCTTC.

The rearrangement joins TRBV2 to TRBJ1-6, with D hard to call. Germline V gene lookup returns CDR1 SNHLY and CDR2 FYNNEI. There are 17 residues in the CDR3. V lost 0 bases and J 0 bases, leaving 9 bases between the germline ends. The CDR3 DNA follows: TGTGCCAGCAGTGAAGCACGTGGGAGCTCCTATAATTCACCCCTCCACTTT. The encoded protein is CASSEARGSSYNSPLHF.

V usage is TRBV7-9 and J usage is TRBJ2-1; D gene ambiguous. CDR1 is SEHNR, CDR2 FQNEAQ, per germline (reference sequence). The ends were cut back, 4 bases at V and 0 bases at J, with 1 base in the middle. This CDR3 has 12 residues. The CDR3, as DNA: TGTGCCAGCAGCTACTCCTACAATGAGCAGTTCTTC. Amino acid sequence: CASSYSYNEQFF. The full variable domain, rest sourced from reference TRBV7-9 and TRBJ2-1, is DTGVSQNPRHKITKRGQNVTFRCDPISEHNRLYWYRQTLGQGPEFLTYFQNEAQLEKSRLLSDRFSAERPKGSFSTLEIQRTEQGDSAMYLCASSYSYNEQFFGPGTRLTVL.

This clone has only a few counts. The rearrangement uses TRBV9 and TRBJ1-3; TRBD1 might be the D (6 bases). The CDR3 consists of 16 residues. Trimming removed 3 bases at V and 0 bases at J, with 13 bases between. Germline CDR1 and CDR2: SGDLS and YYNGEE. CDR3 sequence (DNA): TGTGCCAGCAGCGACAACAGGGACTACTCTGGAAACACCATATATTTT. This encodes CASSDNRDYSGNTIYF.

The chain is built from TRBV7-8 and TRBJ1-1; weak D call: TRBD1 (6 bases). V was trimmed by 1 base and J by 2 bases, leaving 14 bases between them. CDR3 size: 16 residues. Germline V gives CDR1 SGHVS, CDR2 FQNEAQ. The CDR3 coding sequence is TGTGCCAGCAGCTTAGATGAGGGCAGGGGTAACACTGAAGCTTTCTTT. Amino acid sequence: CASSLDEGRGNTEAFF.

The chain joins TRBV12-1 to TRBJ2-3; TRBD2 is the table's D call and was not checked against the DNA. TRBV12-1 counts as a pseudogene. CDR3 length: 16 residues. CDR3: CASSFGSSGSSDTQYF. In DNA form, the CDR3 reads TGTGCCAGCAGCTTTGGGTCTAGCGGGAGTTCAGATACGCAGTATTTT.

The chain links TRBV11-2 to TRBJ2-7, with 8 bases lining up with TRBD2. Unmatched junction bases numbered 7, after V lost 3 bases and J lost 3 bases. There are 15 residues in the CDR3. Germline CDR1 and CDR2: SGHAT and FQNNGV. CDR3 sequence reads: CASSFGRGGFYEQYF. The CDR3 DNA follows: TGTGCCAGCAGCTTTGGTCGCGGGGGGTTCTACGAGCAGTACTTC.

The rearrangement joins TRBV2 to TRBJ2-1; tentatively, D is TRBD1 or TRBD2 (5 bases each). The CDR3 loop spans 15 amino acids. Germline values: CDR1 SNHLY, CDR2 FYNNEI. Deletions cut 8 bases from V and 4 bases from J, with 18 bases between. This chain's CDR3 is CASPSPGRGYNEQFF. Here the CDR3 DNA reads TGTGCCAGCCCCAGCCCGGGGCGAGGATACAATGAGCAGTTCTTC.

The chain recombines TRBV5-4 with TRBJ2-7; D remains unclear. The V gene lost 1 base and the J gene lost 2 bases, with 7 bases spanning the gap. The CDR3 length is 13 residues. Germline CDR1 is SGHNT and CDR2 is YYREEE (reference sequence). The CDR3 is CASSLYLTYEQYF. CDR3 DNA: TGTGCCAGCAGCTTGTACCTTACCTACGAGCAGTACTTC.

Worth noting for this clone: Other DNA sequences from this sample encode an identical CDR3 as well. The chain uses TRBV7-9 and TRBJ1-5; possibly TRBD1 for D (5 bases). The CDR3 is 12 amino acids. Per the germline V gene, CDR1 is SEHNR and CDR2 is FQNEAQ (reference sequence). With 1 base removed from V and 7 bases from J, the gap between germline ends came to 5 bases. This CDR3 reads CASSLGGQPQHF. The CDR3 DNA reads TGTGCCAGCAGCTTAGGGGGCCAGCCCCAGCATTTT.

In this sample, this clone turned up a few times. V gene TRBV10-1 combines with J gene TRBJ2-2, with D perhaps TRBD2 (5 bases). V lost 3 bases to trimming and J lost 7 bases, with 9 bases between them. CDR3 length: 13 amino acids. The germline CDR1 and CDR2 sequences are WNHNN and SYGVQD (reference sequence). CDR3 protein: CASSDGMGGELFF. The CDR3 coding sequence is TGCGCCAGCAGTGACGGGATGGGCGGGGAGCTGTTTTTT.